This T cell receptor beta chain was sequenced in a study of regulatory T cells in long-lasting Graves disease. Study-wide results and limits: Whereas approximately 980 public clonotypes were shared by new patients, persistent patients shared more, at some 2,500.

This clonotype was recorded at least ten times. The antigen is unknown. Arm-PCR of CDR3 regions and iRepertoire HTBI primers were the basis on which TCR beta libraries were built. TCRdb processed the multiplex PCR reads anew with MiXCR; each CDR3 protein has one entry. The repertoire holds some 560,000 distinct CDR3 sequences, with 16% as singletons. Sample time point: newly diagnosed GD, antithyroid drugs for less than 3 months. RNA extracted from PBMCs served as the sequencing template. CDR1 LGHDT and CDR2 YNNKEL come from the germline V gene (reference sequence). Trimming left V 0 bases short and J 7 bases short, with 13 bases between. This CDR3 is built from 15 residues. The same data also contributed to another study, on T cells in Graves' hyperthyroidism and ophthalmopathy. That paper notes: Initially, a first-round RT-PCR of the TCR CDR3 employed the HTBI primer set.

The source material was peripheral blood mononuclear cells (PBMCs), sampled at new diagnosis, from a patient treated with antithyroid drugs. The receptor was derived from a woman aged 35-60 years with Graves disease. The rearrangement joins TRBV3-1 to TRBJ1-5; no firm D call. CDR3 sequence (DNA): TGTGCCAGCAGCCAAGATATGCGGGCGGGCCAGCCCCAGCATTTT. This encodes CASSQDMRAGQPQHF.